The 18 T cell receptor beta chains presented below share a single source sample, sequenced in a study of blood T cell repertoires in COVID-19. Assay: immunoSEQ multiplex PCR; the TCRdb copy retains only in-frame clones and omits some. This sample yields 200,000 to 250,000 clones, of which 70% to 90% are seen a single time; approximately 2.8% belongs to the top ten. Sample: PBMCs or T cells enriched from blood (not recorded which). The receptors originated from a woman aged 45-65 years in a cohort exposed to, infected with or recovered from COVID-19 (not recorded which).

The chain carries TRBV4-1 and TRBJ1-2, with 9 bases matching TRBD1. This CDR3 is 14 amino acids long. V lost 6 bases, J lost 5 bases, and 7 bases stayed unmatched. Germline V lookup: CDR1 MGHRA, CDR2 YSYEKL. The CDR3 bases are TGCGCCAGCAGGCCGGGACAGGGATCTTATGGCTACACCTTC. Its protein is CASRPGQGSYGYTF.

This clone has more than one count but fewer than ten. This chain joins TRBV28 and TRBJ1-3; 9 nucleotides line up with TRBD1. This CDR3 is 14 amino acids long. Unmatched junction bases numbered 7, after V lost 5 bases and J lost 8 bases. From germline, CDR1 is MDHEN and CDR2 SYDVKM. The CDR3 spells CASSRPGQGYTIYF. For the CDR3, the DNA is TGTGCCAGCAGTAGGCCGGGACAGGGTTACACCATATATTTT.

This chain uses TRBV2 with TRBJ2-5, with TRBD1 identical over 11 bases. CDR3 length equals 14 residues. Germline CDR1 and CDR2: SNHLY and FYNNEI. V was clipped by 7 bases and J by 7 bases; unmatched bases: 8. CDR3 sequence (DNA): TGTGCCAGCATGATGGACAGGGGGCGTTGGACCCAGTACTTC. Protein: CASMMDRGRWTQYF.

The chain carries TRBV4-2 and TRBJ1-1, with TRBD1 matching 9 bases. V lost 3 bases and J lost 4; bases outside the gene matches: 12. This CDR3 region has 17 residues. CDR1 and CDR2 (germline): LGHNA, YNFKEQ. In nucleotides, the CDR3 is TGTGCCAGCAGCCACGAGAACAGGGGGCGGCTTCTCACTGAAGCTTTCTTT. Protein sequence: CASSHENRGRLLTEAFF.

The rearrangement joins TRBV28 to TRBJ1-1; no definite D call. V lost 5 bases and J lost 9, with 16 bases in between. The CDR3 is 13 amino acids. The germline CDR1 and CDR2 sequences are MDHEN and SYDVKM. The CDR3 nucleotides are TGTGCCAGCAGTCCGGACTCCTCCCGTAAAGCTTTCTTT. Translation: CASSPDSSRKAFF.

This chain uses TRBV7-9 with TRBJ1-2; 7 bases are a match to TRBD1. CDR3 length: 15 amino acids. Losses at the gene ends were 0 bases for V and 5 bases for J; bases not matched to a gene: 6. Germline V gene lookup returns CDR1 SEHNR and CDR2 FQNEAQ (reference sequence). The CDR3 nucleotides are TGTGCCAGCAGCTTAGCACAGGGGTTCTCGTATGGCTACACCTTC. The encoded protein is CASSLAQGFSYGYTF.

The rearrangement joins TRBV10-3 to TRBJ1-4, with D tentatively TRBD1 (5 bases). The CDR3 covers 17 residues. V was pared by 6 bases and J by 1 base, with 18 bases between. Looked up from germline, CDR1 is ENHRY and CDR2 is SYGVKD. Here the CDR3 reads CAISPGRREGTNEKLFF. In DNA form, the CDR3 reads TGTGCCATCAGCCCGGGACGCAGGGAGGGAACTAATGAAAAACTGTTTTTT.

The chain recombines TRBV27 with TRBJ2-3; 7 bases are a match to TRBD2. V lost 6 bases, J lost 1 base, and 7 bases stayed unmatched. Germline V lookup: CDR1 MNHEY, CDR2 SMNVEV (reference sequence). The CDR3 has 15 residues. CDR3: CASRRPSGGTDTQYF. The CDR3 DNA sequence: TGTGCCAGCAGAAGGCCTAGCGGAGGCACAGATACGCAGTATTTT.

This rearrangement joins TRBV28 to TRBJ1-5, with TRBD1 identical over 9 bases. Trimming cost V 11 bases and J 3 bases; bases outside gene matches: 14. In germline, CDR1 is MDHEN, CDR2 SYDVKM. CDR3 length: 16 residues. CDR3 region: CALCPGTGGVNQPQHF. The CDR3 DNA sequence: TGTGCCCTTTGTCCCGGTACAGGGGGCGTCAATCAGCCCCAGCATTTT.

This chain uses TRBV7-9 with TRBJ1-1; D perhaps matches TRBD1 (5 bases). V gave up 1 base and J gave up 11 bases, with 14 bases separating them. The germline gives CDR1 SEHNR, CDR2 FQNEAQ (reference sequence). The CDR3 consists of 13 residues. The CDR3 is CASSLETATRAFF. The CDR3 DNA reads TGTGCCAGCAGCTTAGAGACAGCGACGAGGGCTTTCTTT.

This clone was seen only a few times. This chain joins TRBV6-2 or TRBV6-3 and TRBJ2-5; TRBD1 might be the D (7 bases). Germline V lookup: CDR1 MNHEY, CDR2 SVGEGT. V was trimmed by 4 bases and J by 2 bases, leaving 14 bases between them. This CDR3 is 15 amino acids long. For the CDR3, the DNA is TGTGCCAGCAGTTGGGCGGGACAGATACAAGAGACCCAGTACTTC. Protein sequence: CASSWAGQIQETQYF.

This chain links TRBV9 with TRBJ1-1, with 11 nucleotides matching TRBD1. The V gene end was trimmed by 4 bases and the J gene end by 5 bases; junction bases not matched to a gene: 16. The CDR3 consists of 18 residues. In germline, CDR1 is SGDLS, CDR2 YYNGEE. CDR3 loop: CASSPRTGGGDWRTEAFF. The CDR3 DNA reads TGTGCCAGCAGCCCGAGGACAGGGGGCGGCGATTGGAGAACTGAAGCTTTCTTT.

The chain employs TRBV6-4 and TRBJ1-4; D ambiguous. CDR1 and CDR2 from the germline V gene are MRHNA and SNTAGT. Trimming cost V 9 bases and J 0 bases, with 23 bases left between them. CDR3 size: 18 residues. The CDR3 bases are TGTGCCAGTCATAAACGCACTACCCGCCCACCAACTAATGAAAAACTGTTTTTT. It yields the protein CASHKRTTRPPTNEKLFF.

This chain links TRBV9 with TRBJ2-2, with 7 bases that match TRBD2. Germline V gene data show CDR1 as SGDLS and CDR2 as YYNGEE. The CDR3 contains 16 residues. After removal of 0 bases from V and 6 bases from J, the junction contained 8 bases not matched to a gene. This CDR3 is CASSVGATSWAGELFF. The CDR3 bases are TGTGCCAGCAGCGTAGGGGCGACTAGCTGGGCCGGGGAGCTGTTTTTT.

The chain recombines TRBV30 with TRBJ1-4; TRBD1 matches at 8 bases. V lost 4 bases, J lost 3 bases, and 4 bases stayed unmatched. Germline CDR1 is GTSNPN and CDR2 is SVGIG (reference sequence). The CDR3 totals 14 residues. The DNA for the CDR3 is TGTGCCTGGACCGTACAGGGGGCTAATGAAAAACTGTTTTTT. It translates to CAWTVQGANEKLFF. Using reference TRBV30 and TRBJ1-4 for the parts outside the CDR3, the full variable domain is SQTIHQWPATLVQPVGSPLSLECTVEGTSNPNLYWYRQAAGRGLQLLFYSVGIGQISSEVPQNLSASRPQDRQFILSSKKLLLSDSGFYLCAWTVQGANEKLFFGSGTQLSVL.

The count of this clone is one. The rearrangement links TRBV27 to TRBJ1-3; D perhaps matches TRBD1 (6 bases). Germline values: CDR1 MNHEY, CDR2 SMNVEV (reference sequence). The CDR3 is 17 residues long. V gave up 2 bases and J gave up 1 base, with 15 bases separating them. The CDR3 is CASSLVGAGISGNTIYF. The CDR3 DNA sequence: TGTGCCAGCAGTTTAGTGGGGGCCGGGATTTCTGGAAACACCATATATTTT.

This rearrangement joins TRBV9 to TRBJ2-5; tentatively, D is TRBD1 (6 bases). Trimming shortened V by 4 bases and J by 4 bases, and 17 bases separated the two germline ends. CDR1 and CDR2 (germline): SGDLS, YYNGEE. This CDR3 has 15 amino acids. This CDR3 reads CASSPGTLSPETQYF. The CDR3 DNA follows: TGTGCCAGCAGCCCCGGGACACTATCCCCAGAGACCCAGTACTTC. Full variable domain (rest looked up from reference TRBV9 and TRBJ2-5): DSGVTQTPKHLITATGQRVTLRCSPRSGDLSVYWYQQSLDQGLQFLIQYYNGEERAKGNILERFSAQQFPDLHSELNLSSLELGDSALYFCASSPGTLSPETQYFGPGTRLLVL.

This sequence joins TRBV6-5 and TRBJ2-5; 7 bases match TRBD1. The CDR3 has 14 amino acids. After removal of 2 bases from V and 2 bases from J, the junction contained 2 bases not matched to a gene. The germline V gene encodes CDR1 MNHEY and CDR2 SVGAGI. This CDR3 reads CASSYNRGQETQYF. CDR3 coding DNA: TGTGCCAGCAGTTACAACAGGGGACAAGAGACCCAGTACTTC.